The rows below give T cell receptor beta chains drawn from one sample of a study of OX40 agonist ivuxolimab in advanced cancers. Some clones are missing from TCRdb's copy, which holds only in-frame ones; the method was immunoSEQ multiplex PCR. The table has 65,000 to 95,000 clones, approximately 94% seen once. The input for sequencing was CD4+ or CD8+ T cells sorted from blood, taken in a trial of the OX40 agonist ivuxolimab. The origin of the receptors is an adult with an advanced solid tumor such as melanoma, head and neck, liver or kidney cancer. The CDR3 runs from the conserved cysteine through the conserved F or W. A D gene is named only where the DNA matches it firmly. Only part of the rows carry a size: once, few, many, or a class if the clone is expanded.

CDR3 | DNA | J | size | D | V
CASSHPLDTQYF | TGCGCCAGCAGCCACCCTCTGGATACGCAGTATTTT | TRBJ2-3 | - | - | TRBV4-1
CASSLAGATGELFF | TGTGCCAGCAGCTTAGCAGGGGCCACCGGGGAGCTGTTTTTT | TRBJ2-2 | - | - | TRBV11-2
CASSLGGLGSHNEQFF | TGCGCCAGCAGCTTGGGGGGACTAGGATCCCACAATGAGCAGTTCTTC | TRBJ2-1 | - | TRBD2 | TRBV5-1
CSAQTQGEAFF | TGCAGTGCCCAGACCCAGGGTGAAGCTTTCTTT | TRBJ1-1 | few | - | TRBV20-1
CASMGRLYTGELFF | TGTGCCAGCATGGGTAGACTGTACACCGGGGAGCTGTTTTTT | TRBJ2-2 | - | - | TRBV6-6
CASSPPSGNTYEQYF | TGTGCCAGCTCACCACCGTCAGGGAATACCTACGAGCAGTACTTC | TRBJ2-7 | - | - | TRBV18
CASSPLGYNYGYTF | TGTGCCAGCAGTCCACTAGGTTATAACTATGGCTACACCTTC | TRBJ1-2 | - | - | TRBV28
CASSIFGRAGIDTQYF | TGTGCCAGCAGTATTTTCGGGAGGGCCGGTATTGATACGCAGTATTTT | TRBJ2-3 | - | TRBD2 | TRBV2
CASSLQGYEQYF | TGTGCCAGCAGCTTGCAGGGCTACGAGCAGTACTTC | TRBJ2-7 | once | - | TRBV5-6
CASSSGTYEQYF | TGTGCCAGCAGCTCCGGCACCTACGAGCAGTACTTC | TRBJ2-7 | - | - | TRBV11-3
CASSVGYEQYF | TGTGCCAGCAGTGTGGGCTACGAGCAGTACTTC | TRBJ2-7 | - | - | TRBV28
CAWSLTGNQPQHF | TGTGCCTGGAGTTTGACAGGGAATCAGCCCCAGCATTTT | TRBJ1-5 | few | TRBD1 | TRBV30
CASSWTGGAYEQYF | TGTGCCAGCAGCTGGACAGGGGGGGCCTACGAGCAGTACTTC | TRBJ2-7 | - | TRBD1 | TRBV6-1
CASSLGYEQYF | TGTGCCAGCAGCTTGGGGTACGAGCAGTACTTC | TRBJ2-7 | - | - | TRBV5-6
CASSEYHTDTQYF | TGTGCCAGCAGTGAATACCATACAGATACGCAGTATTTT | TRBJ2-3 | - | - | TRBV6-4
CASSAVGWYGYTF | TGTGCCAGCAGTGCTGTAGGGTGGTACGGCTACACCTTC | TRBJ1-2 | - | - | TRBV28
CASSISGVLEQFF | TGTGCCAGCAGCATCAGCGGGGTCCTGGAGCAGTTCTTC | TRBJ2-1 | - | TRBD2 | TRBV9
CASSLRGTGTMETQYF | TGTGCCAGCAGCCTGCGCGGGACAGGGACTATGGAGACCCAGTACTTC | TRBJ2-5 | - | TRBD1 | TRBV5-6
CASSVGLAGEGLRETQYF | TGTGCCAGCAGCGTGGGACTAGCGGGAGAGGGATTGCGAGAGACCCAGTACTTC | TRBJ2-5 | - | TRBD2 | TRBV9
CASSPGGVETQYF | TGCGCCAGCAGCCCCGGGGGTGTGGAGACCCAGTACTTC | TRBJ2-5 | - | - | TRBV4-3
CASSRTGSDNEQFF | TGTGCCAGCAGCCGGACAGGGTCTGATAATGAGCAGTTCTTC | TRBJ2-1 | - | TRBD1 | TRBV6-5
CASSAADKTGELFF | TGTGCCAGCAGTGCAGCGGATAAAACCGGGGAGCTGTTTTTT | TRBJ2-2 | few | - | TRBV6-1
CASSYLGGIYTF | TGTGCCAGCAGTTACCTGGGAGGGATTTACACCTTC | TRBJ1-2 | - | - | TRBV6-5
CASQTSSGQGKNQPQHF | TGTGCCAGTCAGACCTCTTCAGGGCAGGGGAAGAATCAGCCCCAGCATTTT | TRBJ1-5 | once | - | TRBV19
CASSVEVAVSEQFF | TGTGCCAGCAGCGTAGAGGTAGCGGTGAGTGAGCAGTTCTTC | TRBJ2-1 | - | - | TRBV9
CASSSPRQAATGELFF | TGTGCCAGTAGTTCTCCACGACAGGCGGCCACCGGGGAGCTGTTTTTT | TRBJ2-2 | - | - | TRBV19
CASSFAGGPSDTQYF | TGTGCCAGCAGCTTTGCGGGAGGCCCCTCAGATACGCAGTATTTT | TRBJ2-3 | - | TRBD2 | TRBV7-2
CASSRDSHMNTEAFF | TGTGCCAGCAGTCGGGACAGTCATATGAACACTGAAGCTTTCTTT | TRBJ1-1 | - | TRBD1 | TRBV2
CASSLRARYNEQFF | TGTGCCAGCAGCTTGAGGGCTCGGTACAATGAGCAGTTCTTC | TRBJ2-1 | - | - | TRBV7-2
CAWNEGYNSPLHF | TGTGCCTGGAATGAGGGGTATAATTCACCCCTCCACTTT | TRBJ1-6 | - | - | TRBV30
CASTRSGDRDIYEQYF | TGTGCCAGCACCAGATCCGGGGACCGAGATATCTACGAGCAGTACTTC | TRBJ2-7 | - | - | TRBV6-4
CASSLSDTQYF | TGTGCCAGCAGCTTATCAGATACGCAGTATTTT | TRBJ2-3 | - | - | TRBV7-9
CASSATPGAYGYTF | TGTGCCAGTAGTGCTACCCCAGGGGCCTATGGCTACACCTTC | TRBJ1-2 | - | - | TRBV19
CASSAGTTNEKLFF | TGTGCCAGCAGTGCGGGGACAACTAATGAAAAACTGTTTTTT | TRBJ1-4 | - | - | TRBV6-1
CASSLVAQATQYF | TGTGCCAGCAGTTTAGTGGCCCAAGCGACCCAGTACTTC | TRBJ2-5 | once | - | TRBV28
CASSLQSGGYTF | TGTGCCAGCAGCTTACAGTCAGGAGGCTACACCTTC | TRBJ1-2 | - | - | TRBV11-3
CASSRQGGETQYF | TGTGCCAGCAGCCGACAGGGTGGGGAGACCCAGTACTTC | TRBJ2-5 | - | TRBD1 | TRBV25-1
CASTEGPPSSYGYTF | TGTGCCAGCACTGAGGGGCCACCTAGCAGCTATGGCTACACCTTC | TRBJ1-2 | - | - | TRBV6-1
CASRPAGDTQYF | TGTGCCAGCAGACCAGCGGGAGATACGCAGTATTTT | TRBJ2-3 | once | - | TRBV5-4
CASSTDRVTEAFF | TGTGCCAGCAGCACCGACAGGGTGACTGAAGCTTTCTTT | TRBJ1-1 | - | TRBD1 | TRBV6-5
CAWRAVTRSYEQYF | TGTGCCTGGAGGGCGGTAACCCGGTCCTACGAGCAGTACTTC | TRBJ2-7 | - | - | TRBV30
CASSPMSADNYGYTF | TGTGCCAGCAGCCCTATGTCAGCCGACAACTATGGCTACACCTTC | TRBJ1-2 | - | - | TRBV28
CASSLDRASYNEQFF | TGTGCCAGCAGCTTAGACAGGGCCTCCTACAATGAGCAGTTCTTC | TRBJ2-1 | - | - | TRBV7-2
CASSQPTGAGSPLHF | TGTGCCAGCAGCCAACCGACAGGGGCCGGATCACCCCTCCACTTT | TRBJ1-6 | - | TRBD1 | TRBV11-1
CASSYSGGYNEQFF | TGTGCCAGCAGTTACTCTGGCGGATACAATGAGCAGTTCTTC | TRBJ2-1 | - | - | TRBV6-5
CASRLDSQNTEAFF | TGTGCCAGCCGTCTGGACAGTCAAAACACTGAAGCTTTCTTT | TRBJ1-1 | - | - | TRBV2
CASSLGNRAGETQYF | TGTGCCAGCAGCTTAGGGAACAGGGCGGGGGAGACCCAGTACTTC | TRBJ2-5 | - | - | TRBV11-3
CATSRGGAGVTEAFF | TGTGCCACCAGCAGAGGGGGGGCGGGGGTCACTGAAGCTTTCTTT | TRBJ1-1 | - | - | TRBV15
CASCPGLGGETQYF | TGCGCCAGCTGTCCGGGACTAGGTGGGGAGACCCAGTACTTC | TRBJ2-5 | - | TRBD2 | TRBV5-1
CASSPGGAESSYNEQFF | TGTGCCAGCAGTCCGGGAGGAGCGGAGAGCTCCTACAATGAGCAGTTCTTC | TRBJ2-1 | - | TRBD2 | TRBV28
CASSLGGGSEQFF | TGTGCCAGCAGCTTAGGCGGGGGTAGTGAGCAGTTCTTC | TRBJ2-1 | once | TRBD2 | TRBV7-8
CASSLVGPANYGYTF | TGTGCCAGCAGCTTAGTAGGGCCAGCTAACTATGGCTACACCTTC | TRBJ1-2 | - | - | TRBV7-9
CASSQDGGRDYEQYF | TGCGCCAGCAGCCAAGATGGAGGCAGGGACTACGAGCAGTACTTC | TRBJ2-7 | - | - | TRBV4-3
CASSRDRGQETQYF | TGTGCCAGCAGCAGGGACCGCGGCCAAGAGACCCAGTACTTC | TRBJ2-5 | - | - | TRBV27
CASSIPGTGFLHGYTF | TGTGCCAGTAGTATTCCCGGGACAGGGTTTCTCCATGGCTACACCTTC | TRBJ1-2 | - | TRBD1 | TRBV19
CAWSPGQANYGYTF | TGTGCCTGGAGTCCCGGACAGGCTAACTATGGCTACACCTTC | TRBJ1-2 | - | TRBD1 | TRBV30
CASSVGSDTQYF | TGTGCCAGCAGCGTGGGTTCAGATACGCAGTATTTT | TRBJ2-3 | - | - | TRBV28
CASSLGGRQGEQFF | TGTGCCAGCAGTTTAGGCGGCAGGCAGGGTGAGCAGTTCTTC | TRBJ2-1 | once | - | TRBV28
CASSMLLAGAAYNEQFF | TGTGCCAGTAGTATGCTACTAGCGGGAGCGGCCTACAATGAGCAGTTCTTC | TRBJ2-1 | - | TRBD2 | TRBV19
CASSLSGRDYGYTF | TGTGCCAGCAGTCTATCTGGACGGGACTATGGCTACACCTTC | TRBJ1-2 | - | - | TRBV28